The clone carrying this TCR beta chain has a handful of counts. This entry comes from a study of blood T cells in healthy people across ages. From germline, CDR1 is MNHEY and CDR2 SMNVEV (reference sequence). This CDR3 region has 13 residues. Trimming pared 5 bases from V and 3 bases from J, leaving 11 bases between. Next came a second PCR, run for about 6 to 11 cycles, which used a sample-barcoded 5' primer along with a J-beta primer mix. TCRdb re-called the 5' RACE reads with MiXCR, one entry per CDR3 protein. This sample yields 1.5 million to 2 million distinct CDR3 sequences, of which roughly 50% are seen a single time; around 2.1% belongs to the top ten.

The receptor's source is a middle-aged woman in good health. The sequenced material came from blood. The chain is built from TRBV27 and TRBJ2-7; D might be TRBD1 (6 bases). In nucleotides, the CDR3 is TGTGCCAGCAGTGAGGACAGTGGCTACGAGCAGTACTTC. Translating gives CASSEDSGYEQYF.